The TCR beta chain described here comes from a study of T cell responses to AZD1222 COVID-19 vaccine. Findings and limits, study-wide: Spike-specific TCR breadth and depth went up after people got two AZD1222 doses.

The V gene lost 4 bases and the J gene lost 6 bases, with 8 bases spanning the gap. The CDR3 sequence is 12 residues long. Germline V gene sequence: CDR1 SGHTS, CDR2 YDEGEE. Clones were read by immunoSEQ multiplex PCR, and TCRdb kept only the in-frame ones, dropping some. The sample lists more than 150,000 clones; about nine tenths were seen once. In its sample, this clone was seen a few times. Its antigen is unidentified. The rearrangement links TRBV5-8 to TRBJ2-1; D gene uncertain. The receptor's source is an adult who had recovered from COVID-19. The sample here was peripheral blood, taken after recovery from COVID-19. Here the CDR3 reads CASSPRFNEQFF. As DNA, the CDR3 is TGTGCCAGCAGCCCTAGGTTCAATGAGCAGTTCTTC.